The 17 T cell receptor beta chains below all came from one sample that was sequenced in a study of control samples from healthy donors and cancer patients. Clones were read by immunoSEQ multiplex PCR, and TCRdb kept only the in-frame ones, dropping some. Seen here are 110,000 or so clones, approximately 84% observed once, and the top ten hold approximately 6.7%. Sequencing was done on a sample of blood. The receptors come from a young man in good health.

This chain joins TRBV27 and TRBJ1-2; D is uncertain. V gave up 4 bases and J gave up 5 bases, with 11 bases separating them. Germline V gene lookup returns CDR1 MNHEY and CDR2 SMNVEV (reference sequence). This CDR3 is built from 13 residues. The CDR3, as DNA: TGTGCCAGCAGTTCGACCAGTGGATATGGCTACACCTTC. Translated: CASSSTSGYGYTF.

V gene TRBV18 combines with J gene TRBJ2-6, with 7 nucleotides matching TRBD1. The CDR3 is made up of 16 amino acids. V lost 1 base to trimming and J lost 4 bases; unmatched junction nucleotides: 4. Germline V gives CDR1 KGHSH, CDR2 LQKENI. The CDR3, as DNA: TGTGCCAGCTCACCACAGGGGGCGACAGGGGCCAACGTCCTGACTTTC. Translated: CASSPQGATGANVLTF.

The chain joins TRBV6-5 to TRBJ2-1, with D perhaps matching TRBD1 (5 bases). The germline V gene encodes CDR1 MNHEY and CDR2 SVGAGI. The CDR3 has 12 residues. V was clipped by 5 bases and J by 7 bases, with 9 bases between them. CDR3 in amino acids: CASSPQGNEQFF. The DNA of the CDR3 is TGTGCCAGCAGTCCGCAGGGAAATGAGCAGTTCTTC.

The CDR3 here is CASNMAGDRSGYF. CDR3 nucleotides: TGTGCCAGCAACATGGCGGGAGACAGGTCAGGGTATTTT. The rearrangement uses TRBV2 and TRBJ2-3, with D maybe TRBD2 (7 bases). In germline, CDR1 is SNHLY, CDR2 FYNNEI. This CDR3 is built from 13 residues. Trimming removed 7 bases from V and 14 bases from J, with 22 bases in between.

The rearrangement links TRBV21-1 to TRBJ1-4; the table assigns TRBD1, which was not confirmed against the DNA. TRBV21-1 is a listed pseudogene. This CDR3 region has 16 residues. The CDR3 coding sequence is TGTGCCAGCAGCAAAGCGCTTCCAGGGATAAATGAAAAACTGTTTTTT. Its protein product is CASSKALPGINEKLFF.

This sequence joins TRBV25-1 and TRBJ2-7; perhaps TRBD2 as D (5 bases). Germline assignment: CDR1 MGHDK and CDR2 SYGVNS. Trimming pared 10 bases from V and 2 bases from J, leaving 15 bases between. The CDR3 extends over 13 amino acids. Here the CDR3 DNA reads TGTGCCACTCTTGCCGGGGTTACCTACGAGCAGTACTTC. This gives the protein CATLAGVTYEQYF.

The V call is TRBV15, the J call TRBJ2-1, with 7 bases that match TRBD1. Losses at the gene ends were 6 bases for V and 9 bases for J; bases not matched to a gene: 14. CDR3 length: 15 amino acids. Germline V CDR1 and CDR2: LNHNV, YYDKDF (reference sequence). DNA of the CDR3: TGTGCCACCAGACGAGACAGGGTATTATTAGGTGAGCAGTTCTTC. Protein: CATRRDRVLLGEQFF. Using reference TRBV15 and TRBJ2-1 for the parts outside the CDR3, the full variable domain is DAMVIQNPRYQVTQFGKPVTLSCSQTLNHNVMYWYQQKSSQAPKLLFHYYDKDFNNEADTPDNFQSRRPNTSFCFLDIRSPGLGDTAMYLCATRRDRVLLGEQFFGPGTRLTVL.

The chain couples TRBV7-2 to TRBJ2-1; a weak D match, TRBD2 (5 bases). The CDR3 consists of 13 residues. Looked up from germline, CDR1 is SGHTA and CDR2 is FQGNSA. The germline V and J ends were trimmed by 11 bases and 9 bases, with 20 bases remaining between them. The CDR3, as DNA: TGTGCCTCCGGAGAGGGTCTGCGTCCTGAGCAGTTCTTC. Translating it yields CASGEGLRPEQFF.

V is TRBV5-1 and J is TRBJ1-4; TRBD1 matches at 7 bases. The CDR3 has 16 amino acids. Germline trimming cut 4 bases from V and 7 bases from J; bases unmatched to any gene: 13. Germline CDR1 SGHRS, CDR2 YFSETQ. The CDR3 is CASSLRQGTTSEKLFF. CDR3 sequence (DNA): TGCGCCAGCAGCCTCAGACAGGGAACTACAAGTGAAAAACTGTTTTTT.

CDR3 sequence reads: CASSPEPGSSYEQYF. For the CDR3, the DNA is TGTGCCAGCAGTCCCGAACCAGGCAGCTCCTACGAGCAGTACTTC. This chain uses TRBV6-5 with TRBJ2-7; D is uncertain. Trimming shortened V by 5 bases and J by 0 bases, and 14 bases separated the two germline ends. The CDR3 length is 15 residues. Germline V lookup: CDR1 MNHEY, CDR2 SVGAGI.

A single count supports this clone. V usage is TRBV24-1 and J usage is TRBJ1-1; 8 nucleotides line up with TRBD1. V gave up 4 bases and J gave up 4 bases; unmatched junction bases: 4. CDR1 KGHDR and CDR2 SFDVKD come from the germline V gene. This CDR3 contains 14 residues. DNA for the CDR3: TGTGCCACCAGTGACTCCGGGACAGGCACTGAAGCTTTCTTT. As protein: CATSDSGTGTEAFF.

The rearrangement links TRBV10-2 to TRBJ2-3; TRBD2 matches 9 bases. The germline CDR1 and CDR2 sequences are WSHSY and SAAADI. The CDR3 contains 17 residues. Trimming took 3 bases from V and 2 from J; bases not matched to a gene: 9. CDR3 bases: TGCGCCAGCAGTGAAGGGGTAGCGGGGGCCTTCACAGATACGCAGTATTTT. As protein: CASSEGVAGAFTDTQYF.

The V gene is TRBV6-2 or TRBV6-3, the J gene TRBJ1-2, with a possible D match to TRBD1 (5 bases). V shed 6 bases and J shed 4 bases, with 21 bases lying between them. The CDR3 contains 16 residues. Germline V CDR1 and CDR2: MNHEY, SVGEGT. The CDR3 here is CASSPPVEGYGYGYTF. DNA for the CDR3: TGTGCCAGCAGCCCTCCCGTAGAGGGGTATGGCTATGGCTACACCTTC.

This clone qualifies as medium-sized. The chain couples TRBV30 to TRBJ1-4, with D hard to call. The ends were cut back, 3 bases at V and 0 bases at J, with 8 bases in the middle. The length of the CDR3 is 14 residues. The germline CDR1 and CDR2 sequences are GTSNPN and SVGIG (reference sequence). The CDR3 sequence is CAWRVAATNEKLFF. DNA of the CDR3: TGTGCCTGGAGAGTAGCAGCAACTAATGAAAAACTGTTTTTT.

This clone was counted only a few times. The rearrangement joins TRBV14 to TRBJ2-3; D perhaps matches TRBD2 (6 bases). Looked up from germline, CDR1 is SGHDN and CDR2 is FVKESK. This CDR3 contains 16 residues. Between the trimmed V and J ends, which lost 4 bases and 6 bases, there was a span of 20 bases. The CDR3 DNA reads as TGTGCCAGCAGCCGACCCCGGGGGACGTCGAAGGATACGCAGTATTTT. Amino acids: CASSRPRGTSKDTQYF.

The DNA for the CDR3 is TGTGCCAGTAGTAGGGGCTCCGGGGCCAACGTCCTGACTTTC. It is translated as CASSRGSGANVLTF. The chain uses TRBV19 and TRBJ2-6; the D gene is possibly TRBD1 (5 bases). V was pared by 4 bases and J by 4 bases, with 8 bases between. CDR1 is LNHDA and CDR2 is SQIVND in the germline V gene (reference sequence). The CDR3 spans 14 residues. The variable domain in full, with the rest retrieved from reference TRBV19 and TRBJ2-6, is DGGITQSPKYLFRKEGQNVTLSCEQNLNHDAMYWYRQDPGQGLRLIYYSQIVNDFQKGDIAEGYSVSREKKESFPLTVTSAQKNPTAFYLCASSRGSGANVLTFGAGSRLTVL.

This clone was observed a few times. The chain employs TRBV19 and TRBJ1-1; D not certain. Trimming removed 4 bases at V and 5 bases at J, with 17 bases between. From germline, CDR1 is LNHDA and CDR2 SQIVND (reference sequence). The CDR3 length is 15 residues. CDR3 DNA sequence: TGTGCCAGTAGTACTACGGATCATGGGTGGACTGAAGCTTTCTTT. Its translation: CASSTTDHGWTEAFF. The full variable domain, its missing parts supplied by reference TRBV19 and TRBJ1-1, is DGGITQSPKYLFRKEGQNVTLSCEQNLNHDAMYWYRQDPGQGLRLIYYSQIVNDFQKGDIAEGYSVSREKKESFPLTVTSAQKNPTAFYLCASSTTDHGWTEAFFGQGTRLTVV.